The 28 T cell receptor beta chains reported below all come from one sample, sequenced in a study of blood T cell repertoires in COVID-19. Profiled with immunoSEQ multiplex PCR; TCRdb holds only in-frame clones, not every one. The sample consists of 25,000 to 35,000 clones, approximately 90% of them appearing once. The sequenced sample was peripheral blood. The receptors shown here come from a human donor in a cohort sampled during active COVID-19.

The chain is built from TRBV12-3 or TRBV12-4 and TRBJ1-2, with D perhaps matching TRBD1 (5 bases). This CDR3 has 13 amino acids. V was clipped by 5 bases and J by 4 bases, with 11 bases between them. For the CDR3, the DNA is TGTGCCAGCAGTCAGACAGTGGTCTATGGCTACACCTTC. It is translated as CASSQTVVYGYTF.

The gene calls are TRBV19 and TRBJ2-1; tentative D call: TRBD1 (5 bases). From germline, CDR1 is LNHDA and CDR2 SQIVND (reference sequence). V dropped 3 bases and J dropped 7 bases, with 13 bases sitting between them. This CDR3 contains 14 residues. CDR3 residues: CASSMGRQGNEQFF. The CDR3 DNA follows: TGTGCCAGTAGTATGGGTAGGCAGGGAAATGAGCAGTTCTTC.

This sequence joins TRBV7-3 and TRBJ2-1, with TRBD1 identical over 8 bases. Losses at the gene ends were 5 bases for V and 7 bases for J; bases not matched to a gene: 10. The CDR3 is 15 residues long. In germline, CDR1 is SGHTA, CDR2 FQGTGA. The CDR3 DNA reads as TGTGCCAGCAGCCCGTCAGCAGGGGGCAAGAATGAGCAGTTCTTC. Amino acids: CASSPSAGGKNEQFF.

This clone was seen only once. This sample also contains other DNA sequences that code for the same CDR3. The V call is TRBV12-3 or TRBV12-4, the J call TRBJ1-2; tentatively, D is TRBD1 (6 bases). V shed 2 bases and J shed 2 bases, with 6 bases lying between them. The CDR3 is made up of 13 amino acids. CDR3 nucleotides: TGTGCCAGCAGTTTACAGGGGAACTATGGCTACACCTTC. Translation gives CASSLQGNYGYTF.

The V gene is TRBV7-3, the J gene TRBJ2-3; TRBD2 is a possible D gene (5 bases). V gave up 3 bases and J gave up 0 bases, with 7 bases separating them. Germline CDR1 and CDR2: SGHTA and FQGTGA. CDR3 length equals 14 residues. As DNA, the CDR3 is TGTGCCAGCAGCTTCGGGGATAGCACAGATACGCAGTATTTT. Its translation: CASSFGDSTDTQYF.

In DNA, the CDR3 is TGTGCCAGCTCACCGGGTCTAGCCGGCCAGGGGGCGAGCGAGCAGTACTTC. It translates to CASSPGLAGQGASEQYF. The chain uses TRBV18 and TRBJ2-7; 8 nucleotides align to TRBD1. The CDR3 sequence is 17 residues long. In germline, CDR1 is KGHSH, CDR2 LQKENI. The trim removed 3 bases at V and 6 bases at J, leaving 16 bases unmatched.

The V call is TRBV2, the J call TRBJ2-3; 10 bases are shared with TRBD2. Germline CDR1 and CDR2: SNHLY and FYNNEI. V lost 6 bases to trimming and J lost 14 bases; unmatched junction nucleotides: 20. The CDR3 has 16 residues. Here the CDR3 DNA reads TGTGCCAGCAGGGCCCAAGCTAGCGGGGGAGACACCCGCCGGTATTTT. This sequence encodes CASRAQASGGDTRRYF.

The rearrangement joins TRBV12-3 or TRBV12-4 to TRBJ2-3; D is unresolved. This CDR3 is 12 amino acids long. Trimming cost V 6 bases and J 2 bases, with 6 bases left between them. In nucleotides, the CDR3 is TGTGCCAGCAGCTACTTCACAGATACGCAGTATTTT. Translation: CASSYFTDTQYF.

The CDR3 region is CASSPQGPGELFF. DNA of the CDR3: TGTGCCAGCAGCCCACAGGGTCCCGGGGAGCTGTTTTTT. The gene calls are TRBV11-3 and TRBJ2-2, with D possibly TRBD1 on 6 matching bases. Trimming removed 5 bases from V and 6 bases from J, with 10 bases in between. The germline CDR1 and CDR2 sequences are SGHNT and YENEEA. There are 13 residues in the CDR3. The whole variable domain, filled in from reference TRBV11-3 and TRBJ2-2, reads EAGVVQSPRYKIIEKKQPVAFWCNPISGHNTLYWYLQNLGQGPELLIRYENEEAVDDSQLPKDRFSAERLKGVDSTLKIQPAELGDSAVYLCASSPQGPGELFFGEGSRLTVL.

This sequence joins TRBV11-2 and TRBJ1-2, with TRBD1 identical over 8 bases. Germline CDR1 and CDR2: SGHAT and FQNNGV. V lost 3 bases and J lost 8; bases outside the gene matches: 14. CDR3 size: 16 residues. The CDR3 here is CASSFRDRLSLLGYTF. As DNA, the CDR3 is TGTGCCAGCAGCTTCCGGGACAGGCTGTCCCTGCTGGGCTACACCTTC.

The CDR3 sequence: CASSYSPTGGDGYTF. The CDR3 nucleotides are TGTGCCAGCAGTTACTCACCCACAGGGGGCGATGGCTACACCTTC. The gene calls are TRBV6-5 and TRBJ1-2, with 9 bases identical to TRBD1. The CDR3 extends over 15 amino acids. J gave up 6 bases and V 0 bases, and 5 bases lay outside the gene matches. Germline assignment: CDR1 MNHEY and CDR2 SVGAGI.

The V gene is TRBV15, the J gene TRBJ1-1; TRBD1 aligns across 7 bases. J lost 3 bases, V lost 5 bases, and 9 bases had no gene match. The CDR3 totals 15 residues. Germline values: CDR1 LNHNV, CDR2 YYDKDF (reference sequence). The CDR3 DNA sequence: TGTGCCACCAGCGAATACAGGGGTAGTTACACTGAAGCTTTCTTT. Translation gives CATSEYRGSYTEAFF.

This chain joins TRBV10-3 and TRBJ2-2, with 9 bases that match TRBD1. V gave up 5 bases and J gave up 6 bases; unmatched junction bases: 7. This CDR3 comprises 15 residues. The germline CDR1 and CDR2 sequences are ENHRY and SYGVKD. The CDR3: CAISSGQGISGELFF. DNA of the CDR3: TGTGCCATCAGTTCGGGACAGGGAATATCCGGGGAGCTGTTTTTT.

J is TRBJ2-7 and V is TRBV5-5; perhaps TRBD1 as D (6 bases). CDR3 length equals 13 residues. V was trimmed by 3 bases and J by 2 bases, leaving 9 bases between them. Germline V gives CDR1 SGHKS, CDR2 YYEKEE (reference sequence). The CDR3 loop reads CASSSDSTYEQYF. CDR3 coding DNA: TGTGCCAGCAGCTCGGACAGTACCTACGAGCAGTACTTC.

The V gene is TRBV6-1, the J gene TRBJ1-4; D uncertain. There are 15 residues in the CDR3. CDR1 MNHNS and CDR2 SASEGT come from the germline V gene. The V and J ends lost 1 base and 3 bases respectively, with 9 bases between them. The CDR3 sequence is CASSEVEGANEKLFF. The CDR3 nucleotides read TGTGCCAGCAGTGAAGTAGAGGGAGCTAATGAAAAACTGTTTTTT.

The chain links TRBV14 to TRBJ2-1; 8 nucleotides match TRBD2. This CDR3 has 17 residues. With V trimmed by 4 bases and J by 6 bases, 14 bases remained unmatched. From germline, CDR1 is SGHDN and CDR2 FVKESK. CDR3 protein: CASSRGGGGPSPNEQFF. The CDR3 DNA sequence: TGTGCCAGCAGCCGTGGTGGCGGGGGGCCTTCCCCCAATGAGCAGTTCTTC.

The chain couples TRBV6-2 or TRBV6-3 to TRBJ2-7; TRBD1 aligns across 12 bases. The CDR3 totals 16 residues. Trimming removed 6 bases from V and 3 bases from J; junction bases left unmatched: 9. Germline V gene data show CDR1 as MNHEY and CDR2 as SVGEGT. The CDR3 DNA reads as TGTGCCAGCAGCCCCAAAGGGACAGGGGGCGGCTACGAGCAGTACTTC. Translating gives CASSPKGTGGGYEQYF.

The V call is TRBV19, the J call TRBJ2-3; perhaps TRBD2 as D (5 bases). This CDR3 region has 14 residues. The germline V gene has CDR1 LNHDA and CDR2 SQIVND (reference sequence). V was pared by 3 bases and J by 8 bases, with 15 bases between. CDR3 bases: TGTGCCAGTAGTATTGGGCCTAGCTCGGCTACGCAGTATTTT. It yields the protein CASSIGPSSATQYF.

The J gene is TRBJ2-7, the V gene TRBV9; D ambiguous. Germline CDR1 reads SGDLS; CDR2 reads YYNGEE. The CDR3 length is 15 residues. V lost 0 bases, J lost 1 base, and 11 bases lay in between. In nucleotides, the CDR3 is TGTGCCAGCAGCGTAGGGGTTTCAGGTTCCTACGAGCAGTACTTC. It translates to CASSVGVSGSYEQYF.

The rearrangement joins TRBV5-1 to TRBJ1-2; D possibly corresponds to TRBD1 (6 bases). With 4 bases removed from V and 6 bases from J, the gap between germline ends came to 13 bases. This CDR3 contains 13 residues. Germline CDR1 SGHRS, CDR2 YFSETQ. The CDR3 DNA reads as TGCGCCAGCAGCCCGAACAGGGCGGATGGCTACACCTTC. Its translation is CASSPNRADGYTF.

The CDR3 DNA follows: TGTGCCAGCAGTTTACTGACAGGGGTAGACCAGCCCCAGCATTTT. It yields the protein CASSLLTGVDQPQHF. The chain links TRBV27 to TRBJ1-5; 8 nucleotides align to TRBD1. Trimming at V came to 2 bases and at J to 7 bases, leaving 7 bases not matched to a gene. Germline-derived CDR1 and CDR2 are MNHEY and SMNVEV (reference sequence). This CDR3 has 15 amino acids.

The V call is TRBV4-3, the J call TRBJ2-5; 8 nucleotides match TRBD1. V was clipped by 2 bases and J by 3 bases; unmatched bases: 5. Germline assignment: CDR1 LGHNA and CDR2 YSLEER. This CDR3 is built from 15 residues. CDR3: CASSQHWTGKETQYF. The CDR3 DNA sequence: TGCGCCAGCAGCCAACACTGGACAGGGAAAGAGACCCAGTACTTC.

A few counts support this clone. The chain carries TRBV6-4 and TRBJ1-2, with TRBD1 matching over 8 bases. V lost 6 bases and J lost 3; bases outside the gene matches: 3. Per germline, CDR1 MRHNA and CDR2 SNTAGT. This CDR3 contains 13 residues. The CDR3 sequence is CASSQTGDYGYTF. The CDR3 region has the DNA TGTGCCAGCAGCCAGACAGGGGACTATGGCTACACCTTC.

The chain employs TRBV28 and TRBJ2-7; D not resolved. CDR1 is MDHEN and CDR2 is SYDVKM in the germline V gene. The CDR3 extends over 12 amino acids. V was trimmed by 5 bases and J by 0 bases, leaving 5 bases between them. As DNA, the CDR3 is TGTGCCAGCAGTCACAGCTCCTACGAGCAGTACTTC. Translating gives CASSHSSYEQYF. Looking up the rest from reference TRBV28 and TRBJ2-7 gives the full variable domain: DVKVTQSSRYLVKRTGEKVFLECVQDMDHENMFWYRQDPGLGLRLIYFSYDVKMKEKGDIPEGYSVSREKKERFSLILESASTNQTSMYLCASSHSSYEQYFGPGTRLTVT.

The CDR3 reads CASSQGTGGPYEQYF. The CDR3 region has the DNA TGTGCCAGCAGCCAGGGGACAGGGGGGCCTTACGAGCAGTACTTC. V and J are TRBV4-2 and TRBJ2-7; 11 bases are shared with TRBD1. The trim removed 3 bases at V and 4 bases at J, leaving 5 bases unmatched. Germline V CDR1 and CDR2: LGHNA, YNFKEQ. The CDR3 is 15 residues long.

V is TRBV7-8 and J is TRBJ1-5, with 7 bases fitting TRBD1. Germline V gene lookup returns CDR1 SGHVS and CDR2 FQNEAQ. The CDR3 loop spans 14 amino acids. Trimming removed 5 bases from V and 6 bases from J; junction bases left unmatched: 7. CDR3 residues: CASSPGTVAQPQHF. The CDR3 nucleotides read TGTGCCAGCAGCCCAGGGACAGTCGCTCAGCCCCAGCATTTT.

The chain links TRBV21-1 to TRBJ1-5; the D segment call TRBD1 is taken from the table without a DNA check. TRBV21-1 counts as a pseudogene. The CDR3 covers 18 residues. The CDR3 region has the DNA TGTGCCAGCAGCAAAGGCTCCCGGGACAGACATAGCAATCAGCCCCAGCATTTT. Its translation: CASSKGSRDRHSNQPQHF.

This chain connects TRBV5-8 to TRBJ1-5, with a possible D match to TRBD1 (6 bases). The V gene lost 0 bases and the J gene lost 0 bases, with 10 bases spanning the gap. The CDR3 runs 16 residues. Looked up from germline, CDR1 is SGHTS and CDR2 is YDEGEE. CDR3 loop: CASSLGDKISNQPQHF. The CDR3 DNA reads as TGTGCCAGCAGCTTGGGGGACAAGATTAGCAATCAGCCCCAGCATTTT.